A selection of T cell receptor beta chains follows, all from one sample in a study of radiation and T cells in renal cell carcinoma. The method was immunoSEQ multiplex PCR; TCRdb's version includes in-frame clones alone and lacks a portion of them. The sample contains about 83,000 clones, approximately 87% of which appear only once. The source was blood, collected from a patient whose treatment included radiotherapy and nephrectomy. The source of these receptors is a woman aged 55-69 years with renal cell carcinoma. The CDR3 runs from the conserved cysteine through the conserved F or W. D genes are given only for firm matches. Size is stated for part of the rows, as once, few or many counts, or as a class when the clone is expanded.

j_gene,v_gene,d_gene,abundance,CDR3nt,CDR3aa
TRBJ1-1,TRBV30,-,-,TGTGCCTGGAGTGTACGGGGTTCTGGCACTGAAGCTTTCTTT,CAWSVRGSGTEAFF
TRBJ2-7,TRBV4-2,TRBD2,few,TGTGCCAGCAGCCAAGAACGCGGGGGGGGATCCTACGAGCAGTACTTC,CASSQERGGGSYEQYF
TRBJ1-4,TRBV19,-,-,TGTGCCAGTAGTATAGGAGGACGGGGGAATGAAAAACTGTTTTTT,CASSIGGRGNEKLFF
TRBJ1-2,TRBV5-8,TRBD1,-,TGTGCCAGCAGCACATCGACAGGGTCCTATGGCTACGCCTTC,CASSTSTGSYGYAF
TRBJ1-4,TRBV27,-,-,TGTGCCAGCAGTTTAGGGGGTACCCCCTCGGAAAAACTGTTTTTT,CASSLGGTPSEKLFF
TRBJ2-3,TRBV2,-,-,TGTGCCAGCAGCCTAGGGGGGTACACAGATACGCAGTATTTT,CASSLGGYTDTQYF
TRBJ2-1,TRBV4-1,TRBD1,-,TGCGCCAGCAGCCAAGATCCGGGACAGGGCTTCAATGAGCAGTTCTTC,CASSQDPGQGFNEQFF
TRBJ2-3,TRBV5-8,TRBD1,-,TGTGCCAGCAGCTTAGGAGGACAGGGGGGCGATACGCAGTATTTT,CASSLGGQGGDTQYF
TRBJ1-1,TRBV7-9,-,-,TGTGCCAGCAGCCTCCTCGGGCCCACTGAAGCTTTCTTT,CASSLLGPTEAFF
TRBJ2-7,TRBV19,-,-,TGTGCCAGCTCGGGACTGCCCGGAGGGGAGCAGTACTTC,CASSGLPGGEQYF
TRBJ2-1,TRBV7-9,TRBD2,once,TGTGCCAGCAGCGCGAGCGGGAGTGAGCAGTTCTTC,CASSASGSEQFF
TRBJ1-1,TRBV6-6,TRBD1,-,TGTGCCAGTTGTGAATGGGACAGAACGAACACTGAAGCTTTCTTT,CASCEWDRTNTEAFF
TRBJ2-2,TRBV28,TRBD2,-,TGTGCCAGCAGCACCGGGGGCCTAGCGGGTTTAGGCCGGGAGCTGTTTTTT,CASSTGGLAGLGRELFF
TRBJ2-2,TRBV5-1,TRBD1,-,TGCGCCAGCAGGAGTCTGAGGACAGGGGTGGCCGGGGAGCTGTTTTTT,CASRSLRTGVAGELFF
TRBJ1-2,TRBV6-6,-,-,TGTGCCAGCAGTCAGGAAACCTATGGCTACACCTTC,CASSQETYGYTF
TRBJ1-1,TRBV28,-,-,TGTGCCAGCAGTCCCCGGACGTGGAAGGGTACTGAAGCTTTCTTT,CASSPRTWKGTEAFF
TRBJ1-1,TRBV4-3,-,-,TGCGCCAGCAGCCAAGACAACCCCGTCGGGGCTACTTATGAAGCTTTCTTT,CASSQDNPVGATYEAFF
TRBJ2-7,TRBV30,TRBD2,-,TGTGCCTGGAGCCCAGGGAGGGCCTACGAGCAGTACTTC,CAWSPGRAYEQYF
TRBJ2-1,TRBV13,TRBD1,-,TGTGCCAGCCTTCGGGACAGGGGGTTAAGTAATGAGCAGTTCTTC,CASLRDRGLSNEQFF
TRBJ2-3,TRBV15,-,-,TGTGCCACCAGCAGAGATATCGTGGGATCGACGGATACGCAGTATTTT,CATSRDIVGSTDTQYF
TRBJ2-1,TRBV28,-,-,TGTGCCAGCAGGCTAACACATGAGCAGTTCTTC,CASRLTHEQFF
TRBJ2-7,TRBV19,TRBD1,-,TGTGCCAGTAGTAGACAGGGTTACGAGCAGTACTTC,CASSRQGYEQYF
TRBJ2-7,TRBV5-6,-,few,TGTGCCAGCAGCTTGCCAGGGATAGCCTACGAGCAGTACTTC,CASSLPGIAYEQYF
TRBJ2-7,TRBV27,-,-,TGTGCCAGCAGTTTACCAGGGCGCGAGCAGTACTTC,CASSLPGREQYF
TRBJ2-5,TRBV5-5,TRBD1,-,TGTGCCAGCAGCCCCCATCCGCAGGGACAGCAAGAGACCCAGTACTTC,CASSPHPQGQQETQYF
TRBJ2-5,TRBV7-3,TRBD2,-,TGTGCCAGCAGCTTAAAGGCGGGGGGGCTGGAGACCCAGTACTTC,CASSLKAGGLETQYF
TRBJ1-2,TRBV28,TRBD1,-,TGTGCCAGCAGTTTCCGCTACAGGGGGCAAGGCTACACCTTC,CASSFRYRGQGYTF